A selection of T cell receptor beta chains follows, all from one sample in a study of T cell repertoires in cytomegalovirus infection. TCRdb re-analysed the reads in MiXCR, keeping a single row per CDR3 protein. The sample has about 920,000 distinct CDR3 sequences; roughly 31% are singletons. For these receptors, no antigen is known. Sequencing used cultured CD8+ T cells from PBMCs, obtained from culture after CMV antigen stimulation. The receptors here all came from a human donor in good health (CMV status not recorded). Some clones in this sample may be carry-over from other donors' samples. The CDR3 runs from the conserved cysteine through the conserved F or W. The D gene is left open where the match is weak. For some rows the clone size is stated as once, few or many, or as a class when expanded; others skip it.

v_gene	d_gene	j_gene	abundance	CDR3aa	CDR3nt
TRBV9	-	TRBJ1-3	-	CASSVEGTGVSGNTIYF	TGTGCCAGCAGCGTAGAGGGAACAGGTGTCTCTGGAAACACCATATATTTT
TRBV6-2/TRBV6-3	TRBD2	TRBJ2-1	-	CASSYSRLAGMYNEQFF	TGTGCCAGCAGTTACTCCCGACTAGCGGGGATGTACAATGAGCAGTTCTTC
TRBV6-1	-	TRBJ1-1	few	CASSLRDTVNTEAFF	TGTGCCAGCAGTCTACGGGACACCGTGAACACTGAAGCTTTCTTT
TRBV25-1	-	TRBJ1-2	-	CASSVPDNEGVYGYTF	TGTGCCAGCAGTGTCCCCGACAACGAGGGGGTATATGGCTACACCTTC
TRBV9	TRBD1	TRBJ2-3	-	CASSSGQERTDTQYF	TGTGCCAGCAGCTCCGGACAGGAGCGCACAGATACGCAGTATTTT
TRBV5-1	-	TRBJ2-2	-	CASSLDMSWTGELFF	TGCGCCAGCAGCTTGGACATGTCGTGGACCGGGGAGCTGTTTTTT
TRBV9	TRBD2	TRBJ2-3	-	CASSVGGGGGEDTQYF	TGTGCCAGCAGCGTAGGAGGCGGGGGGGGCGAGGATACGCAGTATTTT
TRBV6-6	-	TRBJ1-4	few	CASSSPGDSEKLFF	TGTGCCAGCAGTTCCCCTGGGGATAGTGAAAAACTGTTTTTT
TRBV7-6	-	TRBJ2-2	-	CASSLGGGPRELFF	TGTGCCAGCAGCTTAGGTGGAGGGCCCCGGGAGCTGTTTTTT
TRBV19	TRBD2	TRBJ2-1	-	CASDQRGGYNEQFF	TGTGCCAGTGACCAGCGCGGGGGGTACAATGAGCAGTTCTTC
TRBV12-3/TRBV12-4	TRBD1	TRBJ1-4	-	CASSTAGTGGEKLFF	TGTGCCAGCAGTACCGCCGGGACAGGGGGTGAAAAACTGTTTTTT
TRBV6-1	-	TRBJ1-1	few	CASSIGGDIRTEAFF	TGTGCCAGCAGCATAGGGGGTGACATTAGGACTGAAGCTTTCTTT
TRBV6-1	-	TRBJ2-7	-	CASSDGIGEPPYEQYF	TGTGCCAGCAGTGATGGGATAGGGGAACCTCCCTACGAGCAGTACTTC
TRBV7-9	-	TRBJ2-5	-	CASSLAQTRETQYF	TGTGCCAGCAGCTTGGCACAGACTCGAGAGACCCAGTACTTC
TRBV19	-	TRBJ1-5	-	CASGEGTLSNQPQHF	TGTGCCAGTGGGGAGGGGACGCTGAGCAATCAGCCCCAGCATTTT
TRBV6-8	TRBD1	TRBJ1-2	-	CASSLAVTGGIHFGYTF	TGTGCCAGCAGTCTCGCAGTAACAGGGGGGATCCACTTTGGCTACACCTTC
TRBV28	-	TRBJ1-1	few	CASSRYWGSLNTEAFF	TGTGCCAGCAGTAGGTATTGGGGAAGCCTGAACACTGAAGCTTTCTTT
TRBV4-3	-	TRBJ1-1	few	CASSQGTSTTEAFF	TGCGCCAGCAGCCAAGGGACTTCCACCACTGAAGCTTTCTTT
TRBV6-1	-	TRBJ1-5	-	CASRWSNQPQHF	TGTGCCAGTCGATGGAGTAATCAGCCCCAGCATTTT